A selection of T cell receptor beta chains follows, all from one sample in a study of T cells in Graves' hyperthyroidism and ophthalmopathy. Each CDR3 protein is one row after TCRdb ran MiXCR on the multiplex PCR reads. The data show approximately 500,000 distinct CDR3 sequences, around 46% seen once. Sequenced: peripheral blood or thyroid tissue (not recorded which). All receptors come from a woman between 18 and 29 years old with Graves' hyperthyroidism. Each CDR3 is given with its conserved first and last residue. A D gene is named only where the DNA matches it firmly. The listing skips clone size in some rows; elsewhere it reads once, few, many or a size class.

size	D	V	J	length	CDR3	DNA
-	TRBD1	TRBV15	TRBJ1-1	15	CATSRDRGMNNEAFF	TGTGCCACCAGCAGGGACAGGGGGATGAACAATGAAGCTTTCTTT
many	-	TRBV10-3	TRBJ2-5	15	CAISDRDRNKETQYF	TGTGCCATCAGTGATAGAGACAGAAACAAAGAGACCCAGTACTTC
-	TRBD1	TRBV20-1	TRBJ1-4	16	CSARSRDRESDEKLFF	TGCAGTGCTAGATCCCGGGACAGGGAGTCGGATGAAAAACTGTTTTTT
-	-	TRBV12-3/TRBV12-4	TRBJ2-2	15	CAIPELARNTGELFF	TGTGCCATCCCGGAATTAGCAAGGAACACCGGGGAGCTGTTTTTT
many	TRBD2	TRBV9	TRBJ2-2	13	CASRLAGVGELFF	TGTGCCAGCAGACTAGCGGGAGTCGGGGAGCTGTTTTTT
few	-	TRBV30	TRBJ2-7	13	CAWSRGIAYEQYF	TGTGCCTGGAGTCGGGGGATAGCCTACGAGCAGTACTTC
-	-	TRBV7-8	TRBJ2-5	17	CASSVRARGGGQETQYF	TGTGCCAGCAGCGTTAGAGCGAGGGGGGGGGGCCAAGAGACCCAGTACTTC
few	-	TRBV7-2	TRBJ2-3	12	CASSLVSGTQYF	TGTGCCAGCAGCTTAGTGTCCGGTACGCAGTATTTT
many	-	TRBV20-1	TRBJ2-7	12	CSARQPPYEQYF	TGCAGTGCAAGACAGCCTCCCTACGAGCAGTACTTC
many	-	TRBV12-3/TRBV12-4	TRBJ1-2	15	CASRAGPSSNYGYTF	TGTGCCAGCAGGGCGGGTCCTTCTTCTAACTATGGCTACACCTTC
many	-	TRBV11-3	TRBJ2-6	16	CASSLQGARGANVLTF	TGTGCCAGCAGCTTACAAGGGGCCAGAGGGGCCAACGTCCTGACTTTC
few	TRBD1	TRBV5-8	TRBJ2-2	17	CASSLGGPTGAAGELFF	TGTGCCAGCAGCTTGGGAGGGCCTACAGGGGCGGCCGGGGAGCTGTTTTTT
-	TRBD1	TRBV7-9	TRBJ2-7	17	CASSFTPAGTGDYEQYF	TGTGCCAGCAGCTTCACCCCAGCCGGGACAGGGGACTACGAGCAGTACTTC
once	-	TRBV20-1	TRBJ1-1	13	CSASWDTHTEAFF	TGCAGTGCGAGCTGGGACACGCACACTGAAGCTTTCTTT
-	-	TRBV5-1	TRBJ1-2	13	CASSFLGMSGYAF	TGCGCCAGCAGCTTTTTGGGGATGAGTGGCTACGCCTTC
-	-	TRBV9	TRBJ1-1	14	CASSAGRTDTEAFF	TGCGCCAGCAGCGCAGGACGGACCGACACTGAAGCTTTCTTT
-	TRBD1	TRBV2	TRBJ1-5	16	CASRIFRDRVNQPQHF	TGTGCCAGCAGAATTTTCCGGGACAGGGTTAATCAGCCCCAGCATTTT
-	TRBD2	TRBV29-1	TRBJ2-7	12	CSVASGSNEQYF	TGCAGCGTGGCTAGCGGGAGTAACGAGCAGTACTTC
-	-	TRBV12-3/TRBV12-4	TRBJ1-2	17	CASSSVLGRTGGDGYTF	TGTGCCAGCAGTTCGGTCCTAGGACGGACCGGGGGCGATGGCTACACCTTC
many	TRBD2	TRBV10-3	TRBJ2-7	15	CAISEARERPYEQYF	TGTGCCATCAGTGAGGCGCGGGAGAGACCCTACGAGCAGTACTTC
many	TRBD2	TRBV5-1	TRBJ2-7	15	CASSFSSGKPYEQYF	TGCGCCAGCAGCTTTTCTAGCGGAAAACCCTACGAGCAGTACTTC
-	TRBD1	TRBV2	TRBJ2-5	13	CASLTGGQETQYF	TGTGCCAGCTTGACAGGGGGCCAAGAGACCCAGTACTTC
-	-	TRBV6-1	TRBJ1-1	14	CASREGRTDTEAFF	TGTGCCAGCAGAGAAGGCCGAACAGACACTGAAGCTTTCTTT
-	TRBD1	TRBV2	TRBJ1-2	14	CASSETGSSYGYTF	TGTGCCAGCAGTGAGACAGGGTCATCGTATGGCTACACCTTC
few	-	TRBV27	TRBJ2-5	15	CASSLGARLQETQYF	TGTGCCAGCAGTTTAGGGGCTAGACTACAAGAGACCCAGTACTTC
few	-	TRBV30	TRBJ1-5	14	CAWSVGGKSQPQHF	TGTGCCTGGAGTGTGGGGGGAAAAAGTCAGCCCCAGCATTTT
-	-	TRBV12-3/TRBV12-4	TRBJ2-7	14	CVSSPRASFYEQYF	TGTGTCAGCAGTCCCCGGGCCTCCTTCTACGAGCAGTACTTC
-	-	TRBV11-1	TRBJ2-5	14	CASSRPARHETQYF	TGTGCCAGCAGCCGACCGGCCAGACATGAGACCCAGTACTTC
-	TRBD2	TRBV5-1	TRBJ2-2	17	CASSTGLAGDRTGELFF	TGCGCCAGCAGCACAGGACTAGCGGGAGACCGCACCGGGGAGCTGTTTTTT
-	-	TRBV24-1	TRBJ2-1	15	CATGKGEASYNEQFF	TGTGCCACCGGGAAGGGAGAGGCGTCCTACAATGAGCAGTTCTTC
few	TRBD2	TRBV12-3/TRBV12-4	TRBJ2-1	15	CASSKLAGGTNEQFF	TGTGCCAGCAGTAAACTAGCGGGAGGAACGAATGAGCAGTTCTTC
-	-	TRBV29-1	TRBJ1-1	13	CSLSRTANTEAFF	TGCAGCCTATCACGGACAGCGAACACTGAAGCTTTCTTT
many	TRBD1	TRBV5-5	TRBJ1-4	16	CASSFSPGQGREKLFF	TGTGCCAGCAGCTTTTCACCGGGACAGGGGCGTGAAAAACTGTTTTTT
many	-	TRBV2	TRBJ2-5	16	CASSVPPGDPRETQYF	TGTGCCAGCAGCGTCCCCCCGGGAGACCCCAGGGAGACCCAGTACTTC
many	-	TRBV20-1	TRBJ2-7	15	CSVQGQGFGSYEQYF	TGCAGTGTCCAGGGGCAAGGATTTGGCTCCTACGAGCAGTACTTC